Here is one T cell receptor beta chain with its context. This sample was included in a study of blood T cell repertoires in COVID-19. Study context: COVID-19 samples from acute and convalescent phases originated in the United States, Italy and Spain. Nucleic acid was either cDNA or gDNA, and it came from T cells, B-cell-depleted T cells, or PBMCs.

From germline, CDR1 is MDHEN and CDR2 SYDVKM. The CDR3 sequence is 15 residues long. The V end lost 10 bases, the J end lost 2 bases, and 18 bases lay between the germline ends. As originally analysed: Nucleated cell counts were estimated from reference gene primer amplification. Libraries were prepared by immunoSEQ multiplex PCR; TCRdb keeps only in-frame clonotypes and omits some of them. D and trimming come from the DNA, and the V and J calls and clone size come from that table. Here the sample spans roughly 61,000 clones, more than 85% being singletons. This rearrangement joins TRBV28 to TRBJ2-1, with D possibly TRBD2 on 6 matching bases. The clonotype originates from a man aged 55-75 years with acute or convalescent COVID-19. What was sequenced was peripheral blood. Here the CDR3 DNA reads TGTGCCACCCAAGAGTCGGGGGTCACCTACAATGAGCAGTTCTTC. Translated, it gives CATQESGVTYNEQFF.